Below are 32 T cell receptor beta chains sequenced from a single sample in a study of response to subunit inactivated influenza vaccine. TCRdb ran MiXCR on the RT-PCR reads and lists one entry per CDR3 protein. The profile shows about 480,000 distinct CDR3 sequences, about a tenth of them singletons. The starting material was PBMCs from blood, obtained roughly 48 days after vaccination. These receptors all stem from a man over 45 who received an inactivated influenza vaccine.

This clonotype was seen repeatedly, ten times or more. The V gene is TRBV11-2, the J gene TRBJ2-7; 7 bases line up with TRBD1. The CDR3 runs 13 residues. Germline lookup yields CDR1 SGHAT and CDR2 FQNNGV. V dropped 5 bases and J dropped 3; count of bases not matched to a gene: 4. DNA of the CDR3: TGTGCCAGCAGCCAGGGACAGATCTACGAGCAGTACTTC. Protein product: CASSQGQIYEQYF.

The chain joins TRBV5-1 to TRBJ2-2, with D uncertain. This CDR3 contains 16 residues. In germline, CDR1 is SGHRS, CDR2 YFSETQ. The ends were cut back, 4 bases at V and 6 bases at J, with 19 bases in the middle. CDR3 nucleotides: TGCGCCAGCAGCCTGAGGACCGGAGTTGGCGCCGGGGAGCTGTTTTTT. This translates into CASSLRTGVGAGELFF.

This clonotype was counted between two and nine times. The rearrangement links TRBV5-1 to TRBJ1-1; TRBD1 agrees at 7 bases. CDR3 length equals 16 residues. V shed 0 bases, J shed 2 bases, and the junction held 7 bases outside the gene matches. The germline V gene encodes CDR1 SGHRS and CDR2 YFSETQ. The CDR3 region is CASSLGTGEGNTEAFF. In DNA, the CDR3 is TGCGCCAGCAGCTTGGGCACAGGGGAGGGAAACACTGAAGCTTTCTTT.

V is TRBV28 and J is TRBJ2-7; 7 bases align to TRBD2. With 6 bases clipped from V and 1 base from J, the junction kept 9 bases outside the gene matches. The germline CDR1 and CDR2 sequences are MDHEN and SYDVKM. The CDR3 spans 15 residues. The CDR3 DNA reads TGTGCCAGCAGACCGATTCGGGGGGTGTCCTACGAGCAGTACTTC. Its translation is CASRPIRGVSYEQYF.

The table lists this clonotype with a few counts. V is TRBV6-5 and J is TRBJ1-6; D might be TRBD1 (5 bases). The CDR3 covers 17 residues. V lost 4 bases and J 3 bases, leaving 16 bases between the germline ends. Germline V CDR1 and CDR2: MNHEY, SVGAGI. CDR3 sequence reads: CASSSGTLIGYNSPLHF. The CDR3 nucleotides read TGTGCCAGCAGTTCCGGGACCTTAATTGGCTATAATTCACCCCTCCACTTT.

There are a few counts of this clonotype. This chain joins TRBV10-3 and TRBJ2-1, with D possibly matching TRBD1 (5 bases). Looked up from germline, CDR1 is ENHRY and CDR2 is SYGVKD. The CDR3 covers 15 residues. Trimming took 0 bases from V and 8 from J, leaving 14 bases between them. For the CDR3, the DNA is TGTGCCATCAGTGAGTCGGGGCAGGGAAAGTATGAGCAGTTCTTC. Its protein is CAISESGQGKYEQFF.

This clonotype showed up many times. The V gene is TRBV10-3, the J gene TRBJ2-1; 14 nucleotides line up with TRBD2. The CDR3 is 19 amino acids. Looked up from germline, CDR1 is ENHRY and CDR2 is SYGVKD. V gave up 0 bases and J gave up 5 bases; unmatched junction bases: 9. The CDR3 sequence is CAISESIALGLAGDNEQFF. CDR3 nucleotide sequence: TGTGCCATCAGTGAGTCGATCGCCTTGGGACTAGCGGGAGACAATGAGCAGTTCTTC.

This chain connects TRBV7-9 to TRBJ2-3; D is unclear. Germline lookup yields CDR1 SEHNR and CDR2 FQNEAQ (reference sequence). V was cut by 1 base and J by 0 bases, with 11 bases left in between. CDR3 length: 16 residues. The CDR3 bases are TGTGCCAGCAGCTTAGATCTTGTGGGGAGCACAGATACGCAGTATTTT. Translating gives CASSLDLVGSTDTQYF.

This chain uses TRBV7-6 with TRBJ2-5, with D possibly matching TRBD2 (5 bases). Germline V gene lookup returns CDR1 SGHVS and CDR2 FNYEAQ. Trimming left V 3 bases short and J 7 bases short, with 12 bases between. This CDR3 region has 13 residues. The CDR3: CASSFSREGTQYF. The CDR3 DNA sequence: TGTGCCAGCAGCTTCTCACGCGAGGGGACCCAGTACTTC.

Points on this clonotype: The junction and the germline gene differ at one end; a read error may be behind it. The J gene is TRBJ2-1, the V gene TRBV12-3 or TRBV12-4; the match to TRBD2 covers 15 bases. The CDR3 length is 18 residues. The CDR3 reads CASSPGLAGGLSYIEQFF. The DNA for the CDR3 is TGTGCCAGCAGTCCGGGACTAGCGGGAGGTCTGTCCTACATTGAGCAGTTCTTC.

Only a few counts were recorded for this clonotype. The chain is built from TRBV7-6 and TRBJ1-2; D not resolved. There are 13 residues in the CDR3. The germline V gene encodes CDR1 SGHVS and CDR2 FNYEAQ. The V and J ends lost 0 bases and 13 bases respectively, with 15 bases between them. The CDR3 region is CASSLAEFGAATF. In DNA, the CDR3 is TGTGCCAGCAGCTTAGCGGAGTTCGGAGCCGCCACCTTC.

This clonotype was observed at least ten times. The rearrangement links TRBV10-3 to TRBJ1-2, with D unresolved. The germline V and J ends were trimmed by 2 bases and 7 bases, with 11 bases remaining between them. CDR1 ENHRY and CDR2 SYGVKD come from the germline V gene. This CDR3 spans 13 amino acids. In nucleotides, the CDR3 is TGTGCCATCAGTGAGGAGGGATCAAGTGGCTACACCTTC. The encoded protein is CAISEEGSSGYTF.

This clonotype was counted at least ten times. The V and J genes are TRBV15 and TRBJ2-2; the D gene is possibly TRBD1 (6 bases). CDR3 length: 14 amino acids. Germline V lookup: CDR1 LNHNV, CDR2 YYDKDF (reference sequence). V shed 0 bases and J shed 7 bases, with 9 bases lying between them. CDR3 in amino acids: CATSREGAIGELFF. In nucleotides, the CDR3 is TGTGCCACCAGCAGAGAGGGGGCCATCGGGGAGCTGTTTTTT.

This clonotype showed up just a few times. This chain links TRBV6-5 with TRBJ1-4; D is possibly TRBD1 (6 bases). The CDR3 length is 14 residues. The germline V gene encodes CDR1 MNHEY and CDR2 SVGAGI. Trimming cost V 2 bases and J 7 bases, with 11 bases left between them. The CDR3 DNA sequence: TGTGCCAGCAGTTACATGGGGGGCGGTGAAAAACTGTTTTTT. It codes for CASSYMGGGEKLFF.

The gene calls are TRBV4-2 and TRBJ1-2; TRBD1 agrees at 9 bases. The CDR3 length is 17 residues. Germline V gene sequence: CDR1 LGHNA, CDR2 YNFKEQ. The V segment lost 1 base and the J segment 7 bases; nucleotides outside the gene matches: 13. The CDR3 here is CASSQAAGQGPLVGYTF. The CDR3 DNA is TGTGCCAGCAGCCAAGCGGCTGGACAGGGGCCGCTAGTTGGCTACACCTTC.

V usage is TRBV7-9 and J usage is TRBJ2-5; D remains unclear. Germline CDR1 reads SEHNR; CDR2 reads FQNEAQ (reference sequence). Trimming removed 6 bases at V and 5 bases at J, with 10 bases between. The CDR3 is made up of 12 amino acids. The CDR3 region is CASSRSHETQYF. Here the CDR3 DNA reads TGTGCCAGCAGTCGGTCTCACGAGACCCAGTACTTC.

The chain has TRBV4-3 and TRBJ2-2; 8 nucleotides line up with TRBD2. Trimming at V came to 1 base and at J to 1 base, leaving 8 bases not matched to a gene. Germline values: CDR1 LGHNA, CDR2 YSLEER. This CDR3 region has 18 residues. The CDR3 sequence: CASSQAGGTRWNTGELFF. The CDR3 DNA reads as TGCGCCAGCAGCCAAGCCGGGGGGACTAGATGGAACACCGGGGAGCTGTTTTTT.

The rearrangement uses TRBV27 and TRBJ2-1, with D maybe TRBD1 (5 bases). The CDR3 has 15 residues. V was shortened by 5 bases and J by 6 bases, with 17 bases between the two germline ends. Germline CDR1 is MNHEY and CDR2 is SMNVEV (reference sequence). The CDR3 coding sequence is TGTGCCAGCAGTATCACGGGCAGGGCCGGCAATGAGCAGTTCTTC. Protein sequence: CASSITGRAGNEQFF.

This clonotype was detected a few times. The DNA for the CDR3 is TGCAGTGCTGAGCTAGCGGGAGGCACCGGGGAGCTGTTTTTT. It yields the protein CSAELAGGTGELFF. The chain links TRBV20-1 to TRBJ2-2, with 11 bases fitting TRBD2. V shed 5 bases and J 4 bases; nucleotides not matched to a gene: 3. The V gene's germline CDR1 is DFQATT and CDR2 SNEGSKA (reference sequence). This CDR3 is 14 amino acids long.

The chain couples TRBV10-1 to TRBJ2-3; TRBD1 agrees at 10 bases. The CDR3 length is 15 residues. Germline V gene lookup returns CDR1 WNHNN and CDR2 SYGVQD (reference sequence). Losses at the gene ends were 5 bases for V and 6 bases for J; bases not matched to a gene: 8. CDR3 residues: CASSPGQGMRDTQYF. The CDR3 DNA is TGCGCCAGCAGTCCGGGACAGGGGATGAGGGATACGCAGTATTTT.

This clonotype appeared a few times. V usage is TRBV20-1 and J usage is TRBJ2-7; the match to TRBD1 covers 9 bases. Germline V gene sequence: CDR1 DFQATT, CDR2 SNEGSKA (reference sequence). Trimming took 0 bases from V and 0 from J; bases not matched to a gene: 3. The length of the CDR3 is 15 residues. DNA for the CDR3: TGCAGTGCTAGAGAGGGGGACAGGGCCTCCTACGAGCAGTACTTC. This codes for CSAREGDRASYEQYF.

In its sample, this clonotype was seen many times. The rearrangement uses TRBV20-1 and TRBJ2-7; D is unresolved. The CDR3 spans 13 residues. V lost 6 bases, J lost 6 bases, and 18 bases lay in between. Germline CDR1 reads DFQATT; CDR2 reads SNEGSKA (reference sequence). In DNA, the CDR3 is TGCAGTGCCCGTAGTGGTACGGCCTTCGAGCAGTACTTC. Protein sequence: CSARSGTAFEQYF.

The chain employs TRBV4-3 and TRBJ2-1; D unclear. The CDR3 is made up of 15 amino acids. Germline-derived CDR1 and CDR2 are LGHNA and YSLEER. Trimming stripped 4 bases from V and 6 bases from J, with 16 bases between. The CDR3 bases are TGCGCCAGCAGCCTAAGTGCCGGTGTGGGCAATGAGCAGTTCTTC. Protein product: CASSLSAGVGNEQFF.

The genes are TRBV6-2 or TRBV6-3 and TRBJ2-7, with a possible D match to TRBD2 (5 bases). The CDR3 is 14 amino acids. V was shortened by 6 bases and J by 7 bases, with 19 bases between the two germline ends. Germline CDR1 and CDR2: MNHEY and SVGEGT. The CDR3 DNA reads as TGTGCCAGCAGCCCGGACCGCATTACGGGGGAGCAGTACTTC. This sequence encodes CASSPDRITGEQYF.

This clonotype was counted a few times. The V call is TRBV6-2 or TRBV6-3, the J call TRBJ2-2; TRBD2 is a possible D gene (6 bases). The CDR3 runs 12 residues. The germline V gene has CDR1 MNHEY and CDR2 SVGEGT. Trimming stripped 11 bases from V and 6 bases from J, with 13 bases between. Written as DNA, the CDR3 is TGTGCCGCCAGACCGGGGGCCGGGGAGCTGTTTTTT. Translating it yields CAARPGAGELFF.

The J gene is TRBJ2-2, the V gene TRBV5-5; TRBD2 matches 10 bases. The V gene end was trimmed by 1 base and the J gene end by 6 bases; junction bases not matched to a gene: 6. Germline V gene lookup returns CDR1 SGHKS and CDR2 YYEKEE (reference sequence). This CDR3 spans 16 amino acids. For the CDR3, the DNA is TGTGCCAGCAGCTTGTCCGCTAGCGGGAGTGCCGGGGAGCTGTTTTTT. It yields the protein CASSLSASGSAGELFF.

CDR3 nucleotide sequence: TGTGCCAGCAACCCCAGCGTTAGCACAGATACGCAGTATTTT. Protein: CASNPSVSTDTQYF. This chain links TRBV7-2 with TRBJ2-3, with D uncertain. V lost 7 bases, J lost 0 bases, and 11 bases lay in between. Germline V gene sequence: CDR1 SGHTA, CDR2 FQGNSA. This CDR3 is built from 14 residues.

V gene TRBV6-5 combines with J gene TRBJ2-7; 7 nucleotides line up with TRBD1. The V gene's germline CDR1 is MNHEY and CDR2 SVGAGI. The CDR3 covers 15 residues. V shed 4 bases and J 3 bases; nucleotides not matched to a gene: 9. DNA of the CDR3: TGTGCCAGCAGTTCCCCGGGACCAGGGGGCTACGAGCAGTACTTC. It translates to CASSSPGPGGYEQYF.

This clonotype was seen only once. A much more abundant neighbour one base away suggests this may be a read error. This chain uses TRBV11-2 with TRBJ2-1; TRBD2 might be the D (5 bases). This CDR3 has 14 amino acids. The V gene lost 1 base and the J gene lost 4 bases, with 8 bases spanning the gap. The germline V gene encodes CDR1 SGHAT and CDR2 FQNNGV. CDR3 amino acids: CASSLVQRYNEQFF. DNA for the CDR3: TGTGCCAGCAGCTTAGTGCAGCGGTACAATGAGCAGTTCTTC.

The chain carries TRBV20-1 and TRBJ2-2; 7 nucleotides align to TRBD2. CDR3 size: 15 residues. J was trimmed by 3 bases and V by 1 base; bases with no gene match: 5. Looked up from germline, CDR1 is DFQATT and CDR2 is SNEGSKA (reference sequence). DNA of the CDR3: TGCAGTGCTAGAGGGTCTAGCGGATACACCGGGGAGCTGTTTTTT. It encodes CSARGSSGYTGELFF.

The chain joins TRBV27 to TRBJ2-1; 7 nucleotides match TRBD2. Germline loops: CDR1 MNHEY, CDR2 SMNVEV (reference sequence). The CDR3 runs 15 residues. With 7 bases clipped from V and 4 bases from J, the junction kept 10 bases outside the gene matches. The CDR3 here is CASTPGVAGYNEQFF. The DNA of the CDR3 is TGTGCCAGCACCCCCGGGGTAGCGGGTTACAATGAGCAGTTCTTC.

V is TRBV6-4 and J is TRBJ1-6; D gene ambiguous. Germline-derived CDR1 and CDR2 are MRHNA and SNTAGT. The CDR3 sequence is 13 residues long. Trimming cost V 3 bases and J 5 bases, with 5 bases left between them. The CDR3 protein is CASSDTDNSPLHF. The DNA of the CDR3 is TGTGCCAGCAGTGATACGGATAATTCACCCCTCCACTTT.